This TCR beta chain was obtained from a study of T cells in Graves' hyperthyroidism and ophthalmopathy. Orbital computed tomography, thyroid ultrasound, serum thyroxine and TRAb, and clinical symptoms together informed the diagnoses. This clonotype was seen only a few times. Amplification yielded TCR beta CDR3 regions, with RNA transcripts as the source. When the TCR CDR3 underwent first-round RT-PCR, the HTBI primer set was used. TCRdb independently ran MiXCR on the multiplex PCR reads; one entry per CDR3 protein. The sample carries approximately 330,000 distinct CDR3 sequences, about 18% recorded once. The TCR comes from a woman in her fifties or sixties with Graves' hyperthyroidism. Input material: blood.

The CDR3 loop is CSASNRPEEQYF. The CDR3 nucleotides read TGCAGTGCTAGTAATAGACCCGAAGAGCAGTACTTC. The chain joins TRBV20-1 to TRBJ2-7, with D hard to call. The germline V gene encodes CDR1 DFQATT and CDR2 SNEGSKA (reference sequence). The CDR3 covers 12 residues. The V end was cut by 3 bases, the J end by 7 bases, with 13 bases between.